These T cell receptor beta chains were read from a single sample in a study of blood T cell repertoires in COVID-19. This table comes from immunoSEQ multiplex PCR, and its TCRdb copy is limited to in-frame clones, with some not included. The sample carries roughly 300,000 clones, 65% to 85% recorded once. Sequenced: peripheral blood. All receptors derive from a woman aged 45-60 years with acute or convalescent COVID-19. Each CDR3 is given with its conserved first and last residue. A D gene is named only where the DNA matches it firmly. Clone size is not always given. Where it is, it says once, few, many or a class for expanded clones.

TRBJ2-1	TRBV24-1	.	16	TRBD2	CATSDFEAGDYNEQFF	TGTGCCACCAGTGATTTTGAAGCGGGGGACTACAATGAGCAGTTCTTC
TRBJ1-2	TRBV19	.	14	TRBD1	CASTTSTGRYGYTF	TGTGCCAGTACCACTTCGACAGGGAGGTATGGCTACACCTTC
TRBJ2-1	TRBV19	once	14	.	CASSIGGQINEQFF	TGTGCCAGTAGTATTGGAGGACAGATCAATGAGCAGTTCTTC
TRBJ1-2	TRBV2	once	16	TRBD1	CASKGQGAENRDGYTF	TGTGCCAGCAAGGGACAGGGGGCCGAAAATAGAGATGGCTACACCTTC
TRBJ1-1	TRBV19	.	14	.	CASSINIGGTEAFF	TGTGCCAGTAGTATTAATATCGGGGGCACTGAAGCTTTCTTT
TRBJ1-1	TRBV30	.	14	TRBD1	CASDRGFRGTEAFF	TGTGCGTCGGACAGGGGGTTCAGGGGCACTGAAGCTTTCTTT
TRBJ1-1	TRBV7-2	.	15	.	CASSPVVGARTEAFF	TGTGCCAGCAGCCCCGTTGTGGGGGCTCGGACTGAAGCTTTCTTT
TRBJ2-1	TRBV5-4	.	14	.	CASSFSLTYNEQFF	TGTGCCAGCAGCTTCTCACTTACCTACAATGAGCAGTTCTTC
TRBJ1-1	TRBV6-2/TRBV6-3	.	13	.	CASSLVENTEAFF	TGTGCCAGCAGCCTAGTCGAGAACACTGAAGCTTTCTTT
TRBJ2-3	TRBV5-4	.	14	TRBD2	CASSFWASGDTQYF	TGTGCCAGCAGCTTCTGGGCTAGCGGAGATACGCAGTATTTT
TRBJ2-1	TRBV24-1	.	15	.	CATSARGSGHNEQFF	TGTGCCACCAGTGCTCGGGGGAGCGGCCACAATGAGCAGTTCTTC
TRBJ2-3	TRBV5-6	.	17	TRBD2	CASSLAPQRGGSDTQYF	TGTGCCAGCAGCTTGGCCCCGCAGCGGGGGGGCTCGGATACGCAGTATTTT
TRBJ2-3	TRBV6-5	.	14	TRBD1	CASRTPDRADTQYF	TGTGCCAGCAGAACCCCGGACAGGGCAGATACGCAGTATTTT
TRBJ1-3	TRBV7-9	.	17	TRBD1	CASSWPGQGNSGNTIYF	TGTGCCAGCAGCTGGCCGGGACAGGGAAACTCTGGAAACACCATATATTTT
TRBJ1-5	TRBV6-2/TRBV6-3	.	14	TRBD1	CASSKTGNNQPQHF	TGTGCCAGCAGTAAGACAGGGAATAATCAGCCCCAGCATTTT
TRBJ1-1	TRBV6-6	.	12	.	CASTSLHTEAFF	TGTGCCAGCACGTCTCTCCACACTGAAGCTTTCTTT
TRBJ2-1	TRBV11-2	.	14	.	CASSLETQGDEQFF	TGTGCCAGCAGCTTAGAAACCCAGGGCGATGAGCAGTTCTTC
TRBJ2-4	TRBV7-8	.	16	.	CASSLGLRTDKNIQYF	TGTGCCAGCAGCTTAGGGCTCAGGACAGACAAAAACATTCAGTACTTC
TRBJ1-3	TRBV5-1	.	17	.	CASSLDLTAGSGNTIYF	TGCGCCAGCAGCTTGGACCTTACTGCAGGCTCTGGAAACACCATATATTTT
TRBJ1-2	TRBV21-1	.	22	.	CASSKAKRKGGALPIWDYGYTF	TGTGCCAGCAGCAAAGCAAAAAGGAAGGGAGGGGCCCTGCCAATTTGGGACTATGGCTACACCTTC
TRBJ2-5	TRBV7-2	.	14	TRBD2	CASSFRGGQETQYF	TGTGCCAGCAGCTTTCGGGGGGGCCAAGAGACCCAGTACTTC
TRBJ2-3	TRBV19	.	17	TRBD2	CASSPARLAGVGDTQYF	TGTGCCAGTAGTCCGGCCCGACTAGCGGGGGTAGGAGATACGCAGTATTTT
TRBJ2-3	TRBV2	.	19	.	CATTPKQGQFPSSTDTQYF	TGTGCCACAACTCCTAAACAGGGACAATTCCCCTCTAGCACAGATACGCAGTATTTT
TRBJ1-2	TRBV6-5	.	14	TRBD1	CASSFDRGSYGYTF	TGTGCCAGCAGCTTCGACAGGGGGTCTTATGGCTACACCTTC
TRBJ1-1	TRBV3-1/TRBV3-2	once	14	.	CASSLGRDSLWAFF	TGTGCCAGCAGCTTGGGCCGGGACTCCCTGTGGGCTTTCTTT
TRBJ1-1	TRBV2	.	12	.	CASSEQRSEAFF	TGTGCCAGCAGTGAACAACGGTCTGAAGCTTTCTTT
TRBJ1-5	TRBV5-8	.	12	.	CASSFGGQPQHF	TGTGCCAGCAGCTTCGGAGGGCAGCCCCAGCATTTT
TRBJ1-1	TRBV7-9	.	15	TRBD1	CASSSHRGADTEAFF	TGTGCCAGCAGTTCGCACAGGGGGGCGGACACTGAAGCTTTCTTT
TRBJ2-5	TRBV5-1	.	13	.	CASSGQGQETQYF	TGCGCCAGCAGCGGGCAGGGCCAAGAGACCCAGTACTTC
TRBJ2-3	TRBV7-3	.	15	TRBD2	CASSLPAGGTDTQYF	TGTGCCAGCAGCTTGCCGGCGGGGGGCACAGATACGCAGTATTTT
TRBJ2-1	TRBV4-1	.	15	.	CASSQIAVSYNEQFF	TGCGCCAGCAGCCAAATAGCGGTCTCCTACAATGAGCAGTTCTTC
TRBJ1-1	TRBV12-3/TRBV12-4	.	13	.	CASSPAVNTEAFF	TGTGCCAGCAGTCCGGCGGTGAACACTGAAGCTTTCTTT
TRBJ2-3	TRBV18	.	16	TRBD2	CASSPPGLPSGDTQYF	TGTGCCAGCTCACCGCCTGGCCTCCCTAGCGGAGATACGCAGTATTTT
TRBJ2-7	TRBV5-1	.	15	TRBD2	CASSLGGGMRGEQYF	TGCGCCAGCAGCTTGGGGGGAGGGATGAGAGGCGAGCAGTACTTC
TRBJ1-2	TRBV13	.	16	TRBD1	CASSPMGQGRFYGYTF	TGTGCCAGCAGCCCAATGGGACAGGGAAGATTCTATGGCTACACCTTC
TRBJ2-5	TRBV2	.	13	.	CASSGGRQETQYF	TGTGCCAGCAGTGGAGGGAGGCAAGAGACCCAGTACTTC
TRBJ2-7	TRBV9	.	13	.	CASSVDTEREQYF	TGTGCCAGCAGCGTAGACACCGAGCGCGAGCAGTACTTC
TRBJ1-1	TRBV4-2	.	16	TRBD1	CASSPPQGVRGTEAFF	TGTGCCAGCAGCCCTCCACAGGGGGTGAGAGGTACTGAAGCTTTCTTT
TRBJ2-1	TRBV7-9	once	16	TRBD2	CASSLSLAGENNEQFF	TGTGCCAGCAGCTTAAGCCTAGCGGGGGAGAACAATGAGCAGTTCTTC
TRBJ1-5	TRBV7-2	.	15	.	CASSPMTTINQPQHF	TGTGCCAGCAGCCCAATGACGACAATTAATCAGCCCCAGCATTTT
TRBJ1-2	TRBV7-2	.	15	TRBD1	CASSLGGTGDYGYTF	TGTGCCAGCAGCTTAGGGGGGACAGGGGACTATGGCTACACCTTC
TRBJ1-1	TRBV19	.	13	.	CASSRRGLTEAFF	TGTGCCAGTAGTCGACGTGGGCTCACTGAAGCTTTCTTT
TRBJ1-2	TRBV3-1/TRBV3-2	.	17	.	CASSPTHTSGPAYGYTF	TGTGCCAGCAGCCCCACCCATACGAGCGGTCCCGCCTATGGCTACACCTTC
TRBJ1-2	TRBV7-9	.	14	.	CASSPWEGLYGYTF	TGTGCCAGCAGCCCGTGGGAGGGGCTCTATGGCTACACCTTC
TRBJ2-3	TRBV6-5	once	15	TRBD2	CASSGTSGGLDTQYF	TGTGCCAGCAGCGGGACTAGCGGGGGTTTAGATACGCAGTATTTT
TRBJ2-1	TRBV2	few	11	.	CASGRNNEQFF	TGTGCCAGCGGGAGAAACAATGAGCAGTTCTTC
TRBJ2-7	TRBV9	.	17	TRBD2	CASSGETSGVFPREQYF	TGTGCCAGCAGCGGAGAGACTAGCGGGGTTTTTCCTCGGGAGCAGTACTTC
TRBJ2-1	TRBV5-4	.	14	.	CASSRSTSYNEQFF	TGTGCCAGCAGCCGAAGTACATCCTACAATGAGCAGTTCTTC